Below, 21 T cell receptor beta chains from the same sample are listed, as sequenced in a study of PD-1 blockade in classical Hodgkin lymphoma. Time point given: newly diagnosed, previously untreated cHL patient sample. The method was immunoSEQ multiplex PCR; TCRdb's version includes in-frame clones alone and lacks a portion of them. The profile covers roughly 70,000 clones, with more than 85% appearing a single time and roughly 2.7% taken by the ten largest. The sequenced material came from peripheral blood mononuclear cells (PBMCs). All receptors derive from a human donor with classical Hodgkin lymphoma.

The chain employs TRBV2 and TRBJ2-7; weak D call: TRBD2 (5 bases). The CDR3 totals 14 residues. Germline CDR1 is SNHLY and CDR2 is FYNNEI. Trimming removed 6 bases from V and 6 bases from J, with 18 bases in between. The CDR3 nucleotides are TGTGCCAGCAGGGTTAACCGGGATCACATCGAGCAGTACTTC. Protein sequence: CASRVNRDHIEQYF.

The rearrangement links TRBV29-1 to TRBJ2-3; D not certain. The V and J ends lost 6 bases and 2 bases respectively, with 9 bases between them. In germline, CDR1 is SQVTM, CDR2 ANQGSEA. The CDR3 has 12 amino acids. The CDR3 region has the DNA TGCAGCGTCCTCCAGACCACAGATACGCAGTATTTT. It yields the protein CSVLQTTDTQYF.

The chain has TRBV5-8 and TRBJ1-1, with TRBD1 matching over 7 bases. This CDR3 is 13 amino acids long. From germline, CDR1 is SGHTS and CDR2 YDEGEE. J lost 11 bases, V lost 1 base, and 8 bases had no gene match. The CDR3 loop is CASSLTLTGWAFF. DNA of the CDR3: TGTGCCAGCAGCTTGACCCTGACAGGGTGGGCTTTCTTT. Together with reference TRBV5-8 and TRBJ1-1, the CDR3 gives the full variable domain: EAGVTQSPTHLIKTRGQQATLRCSPISGHTSVYWYQQALGLGLQFLLWYDEGEERNRGNFPPRFSGRQFPNYSSELNVNALELEDSALYLCASSLTLTGWAFFGQGTRLTVV.

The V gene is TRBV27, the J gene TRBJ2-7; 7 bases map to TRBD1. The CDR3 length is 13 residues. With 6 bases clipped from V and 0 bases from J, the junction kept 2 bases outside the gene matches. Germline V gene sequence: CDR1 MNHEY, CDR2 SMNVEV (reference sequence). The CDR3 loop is CASRRDSSYEQYF. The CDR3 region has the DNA TGTGCCAGCAGACGGGACAGCTCCTACGAGCAGTACTTC.

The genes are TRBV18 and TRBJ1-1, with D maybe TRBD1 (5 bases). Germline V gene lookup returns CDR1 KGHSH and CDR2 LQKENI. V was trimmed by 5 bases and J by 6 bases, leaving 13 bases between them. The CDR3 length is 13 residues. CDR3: CASSWEVGAEAFF. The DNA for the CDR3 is TGTGCCAGCTCATGGGAGGTGGGGGCTGAAGCTTTCTTT.

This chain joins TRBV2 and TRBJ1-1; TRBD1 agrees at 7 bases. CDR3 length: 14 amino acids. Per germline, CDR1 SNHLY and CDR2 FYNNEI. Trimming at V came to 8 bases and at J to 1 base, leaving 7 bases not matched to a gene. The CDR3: CASRDSRKNTEAFF. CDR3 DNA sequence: TGTGCCAGCCGGGACAGCAGAAAGAACACTGAAGCTTTCTTT.

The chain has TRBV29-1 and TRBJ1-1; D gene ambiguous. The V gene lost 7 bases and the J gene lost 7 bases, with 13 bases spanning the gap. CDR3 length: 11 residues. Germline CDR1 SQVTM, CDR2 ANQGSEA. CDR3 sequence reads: CSAPGRSEAFF. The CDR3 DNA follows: TGCAGCGCCCCCGGGAGGAGTGAAGCTTTCTTT.

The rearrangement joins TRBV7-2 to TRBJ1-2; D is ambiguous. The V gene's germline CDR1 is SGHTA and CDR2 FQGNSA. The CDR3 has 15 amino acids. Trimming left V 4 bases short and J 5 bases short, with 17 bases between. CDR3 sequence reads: CASSSGLDRTYGYTF. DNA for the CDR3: TGTGCCAGCAGCTCCGGTCTGGATCGGACTTATGGCTACACCTTC.

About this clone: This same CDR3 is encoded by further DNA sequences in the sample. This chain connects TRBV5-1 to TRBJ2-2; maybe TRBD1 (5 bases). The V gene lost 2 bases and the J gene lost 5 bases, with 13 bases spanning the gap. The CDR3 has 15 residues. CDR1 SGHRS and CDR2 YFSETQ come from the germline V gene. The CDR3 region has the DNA TGCGCCAGCAGCTTTGGGGCGACAGCTACCGGGGAGCTGTTTTTT. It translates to CASSFGATATGELFF.

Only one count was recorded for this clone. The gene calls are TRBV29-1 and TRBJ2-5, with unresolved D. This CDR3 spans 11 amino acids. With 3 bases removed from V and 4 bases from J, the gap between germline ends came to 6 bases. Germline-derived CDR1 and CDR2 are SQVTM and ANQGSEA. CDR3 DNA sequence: TGCAGCGTTGATGTATCAGAGACCCAGTACTTC. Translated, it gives CSVDVSETQYF.

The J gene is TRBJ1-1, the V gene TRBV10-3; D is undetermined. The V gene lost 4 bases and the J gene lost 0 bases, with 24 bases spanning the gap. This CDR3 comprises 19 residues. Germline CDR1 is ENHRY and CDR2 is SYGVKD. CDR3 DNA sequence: TGTGCCATCAGTGTTTTGGCGGCACCCGATCGGGATTTGAACACTGAAGCTTTCTTT. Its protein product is CAISVLAAPDRDLNTEAFF.

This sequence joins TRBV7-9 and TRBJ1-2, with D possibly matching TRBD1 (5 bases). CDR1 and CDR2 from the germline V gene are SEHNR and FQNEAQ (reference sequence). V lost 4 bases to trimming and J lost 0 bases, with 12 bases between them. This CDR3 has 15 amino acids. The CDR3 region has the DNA TGTGCCAGCAGCTCACAGGCTTACTCTAACTATGGCTACACCTTC. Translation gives CASSSQAYSNYGYTF.

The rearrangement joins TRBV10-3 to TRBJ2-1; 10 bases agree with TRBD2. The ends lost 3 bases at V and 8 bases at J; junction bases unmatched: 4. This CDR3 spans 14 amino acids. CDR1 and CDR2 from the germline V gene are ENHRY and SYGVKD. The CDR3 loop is CAISDGLAADEQFF. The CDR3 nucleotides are TGTGCCATCAGTGATGGACTAGCGGCCGATGAGCAGTTCTTC.

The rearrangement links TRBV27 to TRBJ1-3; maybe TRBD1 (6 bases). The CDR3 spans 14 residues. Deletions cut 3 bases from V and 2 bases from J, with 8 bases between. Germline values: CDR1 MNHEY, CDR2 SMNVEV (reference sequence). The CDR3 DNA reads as TGTGCCAGCAGTTTTCAGGGGACTGGAAACACCATATATTTT. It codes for CASSFQGTGNTIYF.

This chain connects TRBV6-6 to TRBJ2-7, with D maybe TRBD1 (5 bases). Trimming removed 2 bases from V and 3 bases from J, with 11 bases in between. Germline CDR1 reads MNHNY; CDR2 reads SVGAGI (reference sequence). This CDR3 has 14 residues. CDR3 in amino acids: CASSYAGKNYEQYF. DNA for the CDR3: TGTGCCAGCAGTTACGCAGGGAAGAACTACGAGCAGTACTTC.

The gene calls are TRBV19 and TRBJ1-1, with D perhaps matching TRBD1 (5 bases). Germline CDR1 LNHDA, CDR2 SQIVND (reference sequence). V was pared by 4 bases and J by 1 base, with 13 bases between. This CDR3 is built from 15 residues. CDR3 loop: CASSRSGTGNTEAFF. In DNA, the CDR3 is TGTGCCAGTAGTAGATCCGGGACCGGGAACACTGAAGCTTTCTTT.

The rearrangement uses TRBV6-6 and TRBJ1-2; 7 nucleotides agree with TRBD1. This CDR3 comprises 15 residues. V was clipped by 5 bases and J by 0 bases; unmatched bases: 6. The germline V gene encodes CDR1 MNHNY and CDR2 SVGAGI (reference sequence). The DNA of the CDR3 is TGTGCCAGCAGTAGGCCGGGGACAGCTAACTATGGCTACACCTTC. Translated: CASSRPGTANYGYTF.

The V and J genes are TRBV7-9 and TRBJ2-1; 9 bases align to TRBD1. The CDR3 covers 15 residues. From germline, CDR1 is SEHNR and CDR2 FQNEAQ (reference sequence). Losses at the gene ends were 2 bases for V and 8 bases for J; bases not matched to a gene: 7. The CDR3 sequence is CASSLTGTGPDEQFF. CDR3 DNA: TGTGCCAGCAGCTTAACCGGGACAGGGCCCGATGAGCAGTTCTTC.

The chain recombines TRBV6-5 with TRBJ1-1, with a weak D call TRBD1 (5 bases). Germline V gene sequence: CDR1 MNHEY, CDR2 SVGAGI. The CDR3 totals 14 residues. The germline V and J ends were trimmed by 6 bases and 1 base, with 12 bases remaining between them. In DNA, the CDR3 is TGTGCCAGCAGAAGAGGGACGGCGAACACTGAAGCTTTCTTT. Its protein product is CASRRGTANTEAFF.

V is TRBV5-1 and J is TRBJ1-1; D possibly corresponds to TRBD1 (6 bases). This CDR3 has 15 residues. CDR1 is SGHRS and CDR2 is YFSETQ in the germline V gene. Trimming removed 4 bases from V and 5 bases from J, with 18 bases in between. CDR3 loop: CASSPRGPGGTEAFF. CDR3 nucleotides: TGCGCCAGCAGCCCTCGGGGGCCGGGGGGGACTGAAGCTTTCTTT.

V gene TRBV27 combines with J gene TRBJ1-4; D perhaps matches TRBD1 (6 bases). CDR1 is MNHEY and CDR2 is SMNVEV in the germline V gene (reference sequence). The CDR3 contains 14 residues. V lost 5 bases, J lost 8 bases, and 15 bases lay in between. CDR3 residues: CASSAAGDYEKLFF. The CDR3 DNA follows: TGTGCCAGCAGTGCCGCAGGGGATTACGAAAAACTGTTTTTT.